Sequencing of this TCR beta chain was carried out in a study of regulatory T cells in long-lasting Graves disease. Overall study results and limits: Persistent Graves' patients had lower TCR diversity than newly diagnosed ones.

iRepertoire HTBI primers and Arm-PCR of CDR3 regions built TCR beta libraries. TCRdb fed the multiplex PCR reads into MiXCR, producing one record per CDR3 protein. The table lists about 500,000 distinct CDR3 sequences, about 12% of them singletons. The germline gives CDR1 LGHDT, CDR2 YNNKEL (reference sequence). The CDR3 covers 13 residues. V lost 4 bases, J lost 6 bases, and 10 bases lay in between. Time point specified: newly diagnosed GD, antithyroid drugs for less than 3 months. After RNA was extracted from PBMCs, the TCR library was made from it. In this sample, this clonotype turned up many times. Its antigen is not known. Another study also made use of these data, one on T cells in Graves' hyperthyroidism and ophthalmopathy.

Here the sequenced sample was peripheral blood mononuclear cells (PBMCs), taken at new diagnosis, from a patient treated with antithyroid drugs. The chain employs TRBV3-1 and TRBJ2-1; a weak D match, TRBD2 (6 bases). The receptor comes from a woman aged 30 to 39 with Graves disease. CDR3 amino acids: CASSRGGANEQFF. The DNA of the CDR3 is TGTGCCAGCAGCCGCGGAGGGGCCAATGAGCAGTTCTTC.